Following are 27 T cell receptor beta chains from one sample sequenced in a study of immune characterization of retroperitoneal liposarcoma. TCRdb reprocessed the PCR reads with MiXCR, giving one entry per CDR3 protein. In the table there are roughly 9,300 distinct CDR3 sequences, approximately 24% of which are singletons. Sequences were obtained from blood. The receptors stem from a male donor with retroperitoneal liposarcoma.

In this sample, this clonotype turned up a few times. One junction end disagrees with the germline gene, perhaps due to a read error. The CDR3 DNA reads as TGTGCCAGCAGCCTAGCGGGTTACAATGAGCAGTACTTC. Its protein product is CASSLAGYNEQYF. The chain recombines TRBV7-2 with TRBJ2-5; 8 bases fit TRBD2. Germline loops: CDR1 SGHTA, CDR2 FQGNSA. This CDR3 spans 13 amino acids.

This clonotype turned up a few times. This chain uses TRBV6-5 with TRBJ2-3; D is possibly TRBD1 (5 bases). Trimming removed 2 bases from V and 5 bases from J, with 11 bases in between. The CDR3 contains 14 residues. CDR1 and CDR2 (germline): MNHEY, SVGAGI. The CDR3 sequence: CASSYRGPGDTQYF. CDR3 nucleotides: TGTGCCAGCAGTTACAGGGGCCCTGGAGATACGCAGTATTTT.

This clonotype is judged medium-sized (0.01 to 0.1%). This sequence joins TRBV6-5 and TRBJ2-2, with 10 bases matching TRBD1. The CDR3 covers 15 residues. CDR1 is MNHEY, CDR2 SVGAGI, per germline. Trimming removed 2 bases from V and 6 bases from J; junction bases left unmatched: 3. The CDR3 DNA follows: TGTGCCAGCAGTTACACGACAGGGGGCCCCGGGGAGCTGTTTTTT. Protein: CASSYTTGGPGELFF.

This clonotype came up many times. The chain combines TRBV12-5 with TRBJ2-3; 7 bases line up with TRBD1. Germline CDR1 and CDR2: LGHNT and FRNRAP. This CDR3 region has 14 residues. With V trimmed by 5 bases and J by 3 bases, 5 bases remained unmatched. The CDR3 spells CASGVRQGTDTQYF. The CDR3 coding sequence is TGTGCTAGTGGTGTCAGACAGGGTACAGATACGCAGTATTTT.

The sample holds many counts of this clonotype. CDR3: CATRVALAGHNEQFF. The CDR3 DNA sequence: TGTGCCACCAGAGTGGCACTAGCGGGGCACAATGAGCAGTTCTTC. This chain joins TRBV6-1 and TRBJ2-1; 10 bases match TRBD2. Trimming cost V 10 bases and J 5 bases; bases outside gene matches: 11. Germline V gene data show CDR1 as MNHNS and CDR2 as SASEGT. The CDR3 is made up of 15 amino acids.

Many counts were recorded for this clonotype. DNA of the CDR3: TGTGCCAGCAGTGAACCCCAAACCAGGGAGACCCAGTACTTC. Its translation: CASSEPQTRETQYF. The J gene is TRBJ2-5, the V gene TRBV6-1, with D uncertain. The germline V and J ends were trimmed by 2 bases and 5 bases, with 12 bases remaining between them. CDR1 and CDR2 (germline): MNHNS, SASEGT. The CDR3 covers 14 residues.

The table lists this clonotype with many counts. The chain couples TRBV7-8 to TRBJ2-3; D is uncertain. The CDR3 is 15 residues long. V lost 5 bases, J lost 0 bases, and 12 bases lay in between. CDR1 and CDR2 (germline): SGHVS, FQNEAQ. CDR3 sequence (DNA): TGTGCCAGCAGCGCCCGATCGGATAGCACAGATACGCAGTATTTT. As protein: CASSARSDSTDTQYF.

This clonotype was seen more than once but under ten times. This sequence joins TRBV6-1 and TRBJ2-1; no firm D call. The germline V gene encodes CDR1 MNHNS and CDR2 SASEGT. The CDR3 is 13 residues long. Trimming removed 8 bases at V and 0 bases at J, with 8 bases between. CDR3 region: CASAIGSYNEQFF. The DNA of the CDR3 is TGTGCCAGCGCGATCGGCTCCTACAATGAGCAGTTCTTC.

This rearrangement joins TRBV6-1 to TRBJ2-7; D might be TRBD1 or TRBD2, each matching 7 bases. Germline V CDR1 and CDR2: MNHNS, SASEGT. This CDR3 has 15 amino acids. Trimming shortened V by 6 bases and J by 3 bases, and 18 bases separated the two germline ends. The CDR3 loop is CASRRGEGANYEQYF. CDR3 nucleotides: TGTGCCAGCAGAAGGGGGGAGGGGGCCAACTACGAGCAGTACTTC.

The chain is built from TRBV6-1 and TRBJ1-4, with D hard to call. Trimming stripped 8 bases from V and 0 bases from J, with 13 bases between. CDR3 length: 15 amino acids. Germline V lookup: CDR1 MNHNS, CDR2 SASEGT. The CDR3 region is CASCRSSPTNEKLFF. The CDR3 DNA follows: TGTGCCAGCTGCAGGTCGAGTCCAACTAATGAAAAACTGTTTTTT.

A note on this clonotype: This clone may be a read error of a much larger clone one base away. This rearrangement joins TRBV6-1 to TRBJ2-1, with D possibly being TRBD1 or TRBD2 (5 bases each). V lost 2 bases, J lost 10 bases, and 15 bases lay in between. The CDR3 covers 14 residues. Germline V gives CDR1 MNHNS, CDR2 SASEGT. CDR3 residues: CASSEWGRDYEQFF. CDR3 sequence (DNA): TGTGCCAGCAGTGAATGGGGCAGAGACTACGAGCAGTTCTTC.

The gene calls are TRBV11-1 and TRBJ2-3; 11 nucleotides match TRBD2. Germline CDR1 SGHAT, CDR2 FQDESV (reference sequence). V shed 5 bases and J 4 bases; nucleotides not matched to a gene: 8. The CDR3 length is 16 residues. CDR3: CASSLLLAGGADTQYF. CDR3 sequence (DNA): TGTGCCAGCAGCCTATTGCTAGCGGGGGGCGCAGATACGCAGTATTTT. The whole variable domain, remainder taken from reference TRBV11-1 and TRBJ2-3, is EAEVAQSPRYKITEKSQAVAFWCDPISGHATLYWYRQILGQGPELLVQFQDESVVDDSQLPKDRFSAERLKGVDSTLKIQPAELGDSAMYLCASSLLLAGGADTQYFGPGTRLTVL.

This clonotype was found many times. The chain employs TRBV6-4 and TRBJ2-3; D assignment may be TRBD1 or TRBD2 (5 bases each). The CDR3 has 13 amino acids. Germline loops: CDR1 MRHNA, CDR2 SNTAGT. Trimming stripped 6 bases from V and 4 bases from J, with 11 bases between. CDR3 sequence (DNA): TGTGCCAGCAGCCAGGGAGAAGCAGATACGCAGTATTTT. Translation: CASSQGEADTQYF.

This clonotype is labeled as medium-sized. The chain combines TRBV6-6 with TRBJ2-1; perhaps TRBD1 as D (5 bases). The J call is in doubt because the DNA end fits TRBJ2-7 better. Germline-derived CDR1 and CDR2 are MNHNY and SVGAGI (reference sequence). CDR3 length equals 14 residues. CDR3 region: CASSYGQGQYEQYF. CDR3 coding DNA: TGTGCCAGCAGTTACGGGCAGGGTCAGTACGAGCAGTACTTC.

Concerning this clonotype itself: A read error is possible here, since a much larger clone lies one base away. CDR3 amino acids: CASSLTSVTYEQFF. The CDR3 DNA follows: TGTGCCAGCAGCTTGACTAGCGTCACCTACGAGCAGTTCTTC. V gene TRBV7-2 combines with J gene TRBJ2-1; TRBD2 matches 8 bases. Germline CDR1 SGHTA, CDR2 FQGNSA. V trimming: 3 bases; J trimming: 10 bases; junction bases outside the gene matches: 8. This CDR3 spans 14 amino acids.

CDR3 protein: CASSPIAGSYNEQFF. CDR3 DNA: TGTGCCAGCAGCCCTATAGCGGGATCTTACAATGAGCAGTTCTTC. The rearrangement links TRBV11-3 to TRBJ2-1; 8 bases are shared with TRBD2. Germline V gene lookup returns CDR1 SGHNT and CDR2 YENEEA. V trimming: 5 bases; J trimming: 4 bases; junction bases outside the gene matches: 7. The CDR3 runs to 15 residues.

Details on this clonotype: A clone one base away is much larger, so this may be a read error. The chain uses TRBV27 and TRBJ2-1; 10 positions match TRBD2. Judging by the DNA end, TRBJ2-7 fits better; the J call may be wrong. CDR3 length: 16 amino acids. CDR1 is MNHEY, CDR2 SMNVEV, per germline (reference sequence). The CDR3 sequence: CASSSVLAGAYNEQYF. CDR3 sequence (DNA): TGTGCCAGCAGCTCGGTTCTAGCGGGGGCCTACAATGAGCAGTACTTC.

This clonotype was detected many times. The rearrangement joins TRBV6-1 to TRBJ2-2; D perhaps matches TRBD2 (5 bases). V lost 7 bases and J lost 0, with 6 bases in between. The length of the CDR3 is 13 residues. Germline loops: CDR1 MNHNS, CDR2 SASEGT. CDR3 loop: CASNGANTGELFF. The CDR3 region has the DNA TGTGCCAGCAACGGGGCGAACACCGGGGAGCTGTTTTTT.

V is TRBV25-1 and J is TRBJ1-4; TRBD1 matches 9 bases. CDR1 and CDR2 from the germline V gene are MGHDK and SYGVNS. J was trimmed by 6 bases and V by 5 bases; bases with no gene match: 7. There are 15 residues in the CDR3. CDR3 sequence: CASSSMDRGDEKLFF. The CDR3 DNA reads TGTGCCAGCAGTTCCATGGACAGGGGAGATGAAAAACTGTTTTTT. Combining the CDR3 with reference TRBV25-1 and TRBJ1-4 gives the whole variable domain EADIYQTPRYLVIGTGKKITLECSQTMGHDKMYWYQQDPGMELHLIHYSYGVNSTEKGDLSSESTVSRIRTEHFPLTLESARPSHTSQYLCASSSMDRGDEKLFFGSGTQLSVL.

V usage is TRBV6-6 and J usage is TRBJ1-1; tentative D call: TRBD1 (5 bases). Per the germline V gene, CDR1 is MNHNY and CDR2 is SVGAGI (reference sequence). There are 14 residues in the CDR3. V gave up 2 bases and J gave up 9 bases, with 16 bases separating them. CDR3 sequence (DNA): TGTGCCAGCAGTTACAGTTTTAGGGGTGGAAAAGCTTTCTTT. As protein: CASSYSFRGGKAFF.

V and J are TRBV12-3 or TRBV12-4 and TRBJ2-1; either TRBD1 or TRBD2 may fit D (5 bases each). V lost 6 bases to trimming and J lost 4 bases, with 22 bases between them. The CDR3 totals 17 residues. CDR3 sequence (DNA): TGTGCCAGCAGATCCGCCCCGGGGACCTCCCCGTACAATGAGCAGTTCTTC. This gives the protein CASRSAPGTSPYNEQFF.

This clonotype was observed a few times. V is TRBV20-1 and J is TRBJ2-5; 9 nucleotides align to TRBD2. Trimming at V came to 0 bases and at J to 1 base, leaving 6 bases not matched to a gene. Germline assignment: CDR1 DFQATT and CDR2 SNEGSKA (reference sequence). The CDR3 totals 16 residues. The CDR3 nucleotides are TGCAGTGCTAGAGATCCCGCGGGGGGGACCCAAGAGACCCAGTACTTC. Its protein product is CSARDPAGGTQETQYF.

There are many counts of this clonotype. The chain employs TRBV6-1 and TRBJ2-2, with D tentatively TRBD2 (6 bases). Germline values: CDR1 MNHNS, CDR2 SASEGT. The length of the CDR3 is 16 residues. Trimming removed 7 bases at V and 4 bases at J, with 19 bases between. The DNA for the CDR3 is TGTGCCAGCACTAACGGGGGTGTAGGGCGCACCGGGGAGCTGTTTTTT. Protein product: CASTNGGVGRTGELFF.

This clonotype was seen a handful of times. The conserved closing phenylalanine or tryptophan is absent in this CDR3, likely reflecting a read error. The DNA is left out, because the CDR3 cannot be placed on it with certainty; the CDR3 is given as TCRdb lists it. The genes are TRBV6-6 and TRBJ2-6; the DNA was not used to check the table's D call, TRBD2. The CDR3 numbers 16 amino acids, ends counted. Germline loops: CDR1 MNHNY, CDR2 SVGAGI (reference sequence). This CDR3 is CASSYHDGRETQYFGP.

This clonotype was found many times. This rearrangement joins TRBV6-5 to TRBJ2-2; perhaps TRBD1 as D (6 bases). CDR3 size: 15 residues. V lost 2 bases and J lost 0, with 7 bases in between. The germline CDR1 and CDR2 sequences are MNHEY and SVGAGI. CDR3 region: CASSYAGANTGELFF. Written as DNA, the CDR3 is TGTGCCAGCAGTTACGCAGGGGCGAACACCGGGGAGCTGTTTTTT.

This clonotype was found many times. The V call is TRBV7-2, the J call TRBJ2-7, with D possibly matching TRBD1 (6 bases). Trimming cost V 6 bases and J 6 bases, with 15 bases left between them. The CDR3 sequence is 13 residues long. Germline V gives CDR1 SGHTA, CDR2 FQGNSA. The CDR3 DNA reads TGTGCCAGCAGACCCAACAGGGAAGGCGAGCAGTACTTC. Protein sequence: CASRPNREGEQYF. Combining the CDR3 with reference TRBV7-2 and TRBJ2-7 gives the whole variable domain GAGVSQSPSNKVTEKGKDVELRCDPISGHTALYWYRQSLGQGLEFLIYFQGNSAPDKSGLPSDRFSAERTGGSVSTLTIQRTQQEDSAVYLCASRPNREGEQYFGPGTRLTVT.

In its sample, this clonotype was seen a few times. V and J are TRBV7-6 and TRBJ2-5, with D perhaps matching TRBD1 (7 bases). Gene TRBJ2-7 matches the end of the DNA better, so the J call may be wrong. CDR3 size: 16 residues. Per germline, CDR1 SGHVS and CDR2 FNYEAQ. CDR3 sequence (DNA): TGTGCCAGCAGCTTAGCGGCGGGACAGCTCTCCTACGAGCAGTACTTC. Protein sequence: CASSLAAGQLSYEQYF.